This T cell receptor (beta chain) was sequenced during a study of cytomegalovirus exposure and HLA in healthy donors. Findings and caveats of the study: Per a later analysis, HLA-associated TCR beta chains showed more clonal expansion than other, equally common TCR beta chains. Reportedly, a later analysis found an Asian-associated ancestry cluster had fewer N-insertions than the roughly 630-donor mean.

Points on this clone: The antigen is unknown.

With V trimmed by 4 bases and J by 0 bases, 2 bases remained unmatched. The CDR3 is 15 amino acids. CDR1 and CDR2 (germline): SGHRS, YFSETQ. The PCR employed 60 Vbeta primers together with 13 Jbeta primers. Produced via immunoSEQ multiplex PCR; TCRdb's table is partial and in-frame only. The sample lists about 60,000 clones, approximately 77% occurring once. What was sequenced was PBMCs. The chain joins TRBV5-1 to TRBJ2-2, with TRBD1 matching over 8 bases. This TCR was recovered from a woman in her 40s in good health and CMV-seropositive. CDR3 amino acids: CASSPGQANTGELFF. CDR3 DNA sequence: TGCGCCAGCAGCCCGGGACAGGCGAACACCGGGGAGCTGTTTTTT.